The source of this T cell receptor (beta chain) is a study of glioma-infiltrating T cells after dendritic cell vaccination. Study in general: Autologous tumor lysate was loaded overnight onto monocyte-derived dendritic cells grown 6 to 7 days with IL-4 and GM-CSF.

Trimming removed 6 bases from V and 1 base from J; junction bases left unmatched: 10. The germline V gene encodes CDR1 SGHDT and CDR2 YYEEEE. There are 15 residues in the CDR3. Up to about 2 ug genomic DNA was used for TCRB CDR3 amplification. Using immunoSEQ multiplex PCR, the repertoire was profiled, and TCRdb retains in-frame clones only, with some absent. The sample carries fewer than 85,000 clones, 81% recorded once. Fresh-frozen tumor tissue and more than two years of survival data were available for all. The clonotype comes from a human donor with glioblastoma. The chain has TRBV5-6 and TRBJ2-7, with 7 nucleotides matching TRBD2. The sequencing used blood, collected before dendritic cell vaccination. CDR3 in amino acids: CASTSGLPNSYEQYF. CDR3 in DNA: TGTGCCAGCACCTCGGGACTACCTAATTCCTACGAGCAGTACTTC.